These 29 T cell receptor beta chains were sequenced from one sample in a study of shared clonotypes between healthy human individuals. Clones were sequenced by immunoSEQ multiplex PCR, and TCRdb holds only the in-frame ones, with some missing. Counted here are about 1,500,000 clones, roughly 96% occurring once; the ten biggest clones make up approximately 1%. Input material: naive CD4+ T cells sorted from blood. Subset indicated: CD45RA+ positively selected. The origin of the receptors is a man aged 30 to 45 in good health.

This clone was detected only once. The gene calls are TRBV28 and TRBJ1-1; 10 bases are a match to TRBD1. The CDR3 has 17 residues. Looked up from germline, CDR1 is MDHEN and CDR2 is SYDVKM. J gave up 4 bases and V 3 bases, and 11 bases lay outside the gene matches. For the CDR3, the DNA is TGTGCCAGCAGTTTGACAGGGGGCTCCCCTCTTGGCACTGAAGCTTTCTTT. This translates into CASSLTGGSPLGTEAFF.

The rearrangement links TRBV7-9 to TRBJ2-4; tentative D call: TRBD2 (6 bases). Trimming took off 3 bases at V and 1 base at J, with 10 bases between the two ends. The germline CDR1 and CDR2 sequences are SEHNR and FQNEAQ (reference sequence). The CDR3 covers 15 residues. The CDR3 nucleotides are TGTGCCAGCAGCTTCCCGGGAGTGGCCAAAAACATTCAGTACTTC. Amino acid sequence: CASSFPGVAKNIQYF.

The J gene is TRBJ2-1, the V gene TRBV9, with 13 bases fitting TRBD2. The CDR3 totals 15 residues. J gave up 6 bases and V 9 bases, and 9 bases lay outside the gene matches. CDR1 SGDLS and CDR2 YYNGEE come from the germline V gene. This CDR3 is CATSLLAGGSNEQFF. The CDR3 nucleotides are TGTGCCACCTCCCTACTAGCGGGAGGGAGCAATGAGCAGTTCTTC.

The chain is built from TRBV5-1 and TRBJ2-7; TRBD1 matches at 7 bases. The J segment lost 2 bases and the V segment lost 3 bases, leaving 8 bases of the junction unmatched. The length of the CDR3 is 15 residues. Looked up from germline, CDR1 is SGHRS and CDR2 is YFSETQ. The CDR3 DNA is TGCGCCAGCAGCTCTTCGACAGGGACGACCTACGAGCAGTACTTC. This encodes CASSSSTGTTYEQYF.

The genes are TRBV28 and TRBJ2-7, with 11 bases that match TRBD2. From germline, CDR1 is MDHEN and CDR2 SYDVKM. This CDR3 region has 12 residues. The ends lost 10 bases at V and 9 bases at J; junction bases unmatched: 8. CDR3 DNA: TGTGCCACGGAGACTAGCGGGATGGTGCAGTACTTC. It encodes CATETSGMVQYF.

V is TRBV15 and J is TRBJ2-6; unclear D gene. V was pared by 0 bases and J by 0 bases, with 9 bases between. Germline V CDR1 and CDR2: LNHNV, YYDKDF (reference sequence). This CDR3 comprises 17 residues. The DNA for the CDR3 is TGTGCCACCAGCAGAGATACGGGCCTCTCTGGGGCCAACGTCCTGACTTTC. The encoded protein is CATSRDTGLSGANVLTF.

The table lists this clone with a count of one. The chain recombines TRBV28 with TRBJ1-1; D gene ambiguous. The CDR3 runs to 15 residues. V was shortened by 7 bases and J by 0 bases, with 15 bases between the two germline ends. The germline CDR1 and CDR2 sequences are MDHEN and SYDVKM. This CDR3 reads CASITGRGLNTEAFF. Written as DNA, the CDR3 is TGTGCCAGCATCACCGGCAGAGGGTTGAACACTGAAGCTTTCTTT.

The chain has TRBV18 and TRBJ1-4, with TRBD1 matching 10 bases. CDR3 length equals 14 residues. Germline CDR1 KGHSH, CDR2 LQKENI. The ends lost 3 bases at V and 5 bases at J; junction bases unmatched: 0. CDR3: CASSPDRGNEKLFF. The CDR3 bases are TGTGCCAGCTCACCGGACAGGGGGAATGAAAAACTGTTTTTT.

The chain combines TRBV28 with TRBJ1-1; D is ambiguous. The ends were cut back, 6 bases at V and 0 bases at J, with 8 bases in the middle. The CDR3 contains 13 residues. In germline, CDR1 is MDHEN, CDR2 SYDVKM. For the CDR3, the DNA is TGTGCCAGCAGGGTATCACTGAACACTGAAGCTTTCTTT. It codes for CASRVSLNTEAFF.

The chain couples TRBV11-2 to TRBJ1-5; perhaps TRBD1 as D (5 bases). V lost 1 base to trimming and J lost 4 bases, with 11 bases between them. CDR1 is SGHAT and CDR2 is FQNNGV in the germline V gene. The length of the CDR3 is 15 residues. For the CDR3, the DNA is TGTGCCAGCAGCTTAGCTGCGGGGCAAAATCAGCCCCAGCATTTT. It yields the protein CASSLAAGQNQPQHF. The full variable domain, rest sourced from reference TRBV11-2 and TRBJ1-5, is EAGVAQSPRYKIIEKRQSVAFWCNPISGHATLYWYQQILGQGPKLLIQFQNNGVVDDSQLPKDRFSAERLKGVDSTLKIQPAKLEDSAVYLCASSLAAGQNQPQHFGDGTRLSIL.

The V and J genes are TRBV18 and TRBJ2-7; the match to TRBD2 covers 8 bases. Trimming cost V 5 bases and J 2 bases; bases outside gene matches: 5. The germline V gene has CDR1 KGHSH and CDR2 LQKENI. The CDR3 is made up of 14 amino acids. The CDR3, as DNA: TGTGCCAGCTCATATACTAGCGGCGCCTACGAGCAGTACTTC. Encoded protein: CASSYTSGAYEQYF. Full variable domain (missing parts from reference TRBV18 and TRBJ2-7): NAGVMQNPRHLVRRRGQEARLRCSPMKGHSHVYWYRQLPEEGLKFMVYLQKENIIDESGMPKERFSAEFPKEGPSILRIQQVVRGDSAAYFCASSYTSGAYEQYFGPGTRLTVT.

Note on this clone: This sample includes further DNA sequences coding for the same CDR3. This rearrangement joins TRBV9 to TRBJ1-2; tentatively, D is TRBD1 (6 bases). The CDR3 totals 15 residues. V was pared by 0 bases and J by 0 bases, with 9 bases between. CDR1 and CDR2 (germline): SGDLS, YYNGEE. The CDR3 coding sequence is TGTGCCAGCAGCGTAGCGGGGGCCACTAACTATGGCTACACCTTC. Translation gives CASSVAGATNYGYTF.

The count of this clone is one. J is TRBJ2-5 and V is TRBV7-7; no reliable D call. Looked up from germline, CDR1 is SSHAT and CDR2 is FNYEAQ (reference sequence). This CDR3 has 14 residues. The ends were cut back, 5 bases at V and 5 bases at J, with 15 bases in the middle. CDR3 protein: CASSTSWQAETQYF. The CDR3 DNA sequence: TGTGCCAGCAGCACGTCCTGGCAAGCGGAGACCCAGTACTTC. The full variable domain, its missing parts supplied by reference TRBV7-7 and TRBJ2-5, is GAGVSQSPRYKVTKRGQDVTLRCDPISSHATLYWYQQALGQGPEFLTYFNYEAQPDKSGLPSDRFSAERPEGSISTLTIQRTEQRDSAMYRCASSTSWQAETQYFGPGTRLLVL.

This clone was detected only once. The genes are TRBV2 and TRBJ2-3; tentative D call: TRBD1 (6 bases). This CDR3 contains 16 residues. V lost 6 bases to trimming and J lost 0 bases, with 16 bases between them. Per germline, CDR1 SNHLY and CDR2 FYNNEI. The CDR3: CASRRQAITSTDTQYF. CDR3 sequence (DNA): TGTGCCAGCAGAAGACAGGCAATTACTAGCACAGATACGCAGTATTTT. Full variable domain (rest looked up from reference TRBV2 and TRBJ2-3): EPEVTQTPSHQVTQMGQEVILRCVPISNHLYFYWYRQILGQKVEFLVSFYNNEISEKSEIFDDQFSVERPDGSNFTLKIRSTKLEDSAMYFCASRRQAITSTDTQYFGPGTRLTVL.

CDR3 nucleotides: TGCGCCAGCAGCAGGGATGGAAATGAGAACACTGAAGCTTTCTTT. This codes for CASSRDGNENTEAFF. J is TRBJ1-1 and V is TRBV5-1; D remains ambiguous. V lost 4 bases and J 1 base, leaving 14 bases between the germline ends. The germline CDR1 and CDR2 sequences are SGHRS and YFSETQ. CDR3 size: 15 residues.

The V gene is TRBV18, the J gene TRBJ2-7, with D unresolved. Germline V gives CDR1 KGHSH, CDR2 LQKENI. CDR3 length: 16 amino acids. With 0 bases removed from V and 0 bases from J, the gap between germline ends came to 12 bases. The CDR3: CASSPPGLRSSYEQYF. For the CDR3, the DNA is TGTGCCAGCTCACCACCGGGTTTGCGGAGCTCCTACGAGCAGTACTTC.

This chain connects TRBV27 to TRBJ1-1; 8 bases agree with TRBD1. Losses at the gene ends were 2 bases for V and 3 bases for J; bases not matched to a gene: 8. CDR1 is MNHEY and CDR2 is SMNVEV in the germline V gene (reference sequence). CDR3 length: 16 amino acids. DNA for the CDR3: TGTGCCAGCAGTTTACGGGTAACAGGGGGATACACTGAAGCTTTCTTT. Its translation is CASSLRVTGGYTEAFF.

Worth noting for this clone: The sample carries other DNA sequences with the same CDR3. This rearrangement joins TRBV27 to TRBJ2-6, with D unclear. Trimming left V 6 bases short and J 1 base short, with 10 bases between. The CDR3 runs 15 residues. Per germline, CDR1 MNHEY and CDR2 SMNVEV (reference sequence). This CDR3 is CASRILGSGANVLTF. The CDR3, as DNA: TGTGCCAGCAGAATATTGGGTTCTGGGGCCAACGTCCTGACTTTC.

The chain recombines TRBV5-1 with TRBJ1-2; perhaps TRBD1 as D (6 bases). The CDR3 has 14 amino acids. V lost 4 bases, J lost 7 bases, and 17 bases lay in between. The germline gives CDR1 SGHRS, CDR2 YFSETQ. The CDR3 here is CASSVPSGGRGYTF. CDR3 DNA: TGCGCCAGCAGCGTACCTTCCGGGGGCCGTGGCTACACCTTC.

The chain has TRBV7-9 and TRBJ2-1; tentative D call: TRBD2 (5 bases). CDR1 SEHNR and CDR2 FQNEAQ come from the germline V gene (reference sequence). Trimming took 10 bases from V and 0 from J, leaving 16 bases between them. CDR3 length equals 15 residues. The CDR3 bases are TGTGCCACTTCAGCGGTTAGGAACTCCTACAATGAGCAGTTCTTC. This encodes CATSAVRNSYNEQFF.

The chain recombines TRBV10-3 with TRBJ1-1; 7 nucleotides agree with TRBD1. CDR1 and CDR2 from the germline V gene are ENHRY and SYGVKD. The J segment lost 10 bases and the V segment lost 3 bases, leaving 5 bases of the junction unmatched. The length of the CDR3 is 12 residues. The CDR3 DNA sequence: TGTGCCATCAGTGAACTAACAGGGGTAGCTTTCTTT. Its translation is CAISELTGVAFF.

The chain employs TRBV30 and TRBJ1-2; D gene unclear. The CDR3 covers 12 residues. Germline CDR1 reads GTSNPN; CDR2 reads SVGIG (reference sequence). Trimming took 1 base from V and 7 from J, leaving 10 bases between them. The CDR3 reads CAWSEPYGGYTF. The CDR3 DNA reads TGTGCCTGGAGTGAGCCGTACGGTGGCTACACCTTC.

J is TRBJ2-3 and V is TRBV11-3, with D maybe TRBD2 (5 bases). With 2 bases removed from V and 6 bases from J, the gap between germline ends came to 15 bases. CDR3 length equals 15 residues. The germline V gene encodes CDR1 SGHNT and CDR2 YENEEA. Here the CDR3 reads CASSLMDRGQDTQYF. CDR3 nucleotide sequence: TGTGCCAGCAGCTTAATGGACCGAGGGCAGGATACGCAGTATTTT.

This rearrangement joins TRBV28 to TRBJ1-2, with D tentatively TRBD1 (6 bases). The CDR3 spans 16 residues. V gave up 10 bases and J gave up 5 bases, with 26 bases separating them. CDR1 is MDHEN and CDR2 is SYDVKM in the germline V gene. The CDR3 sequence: CAIAPLTPQGSYGYTF. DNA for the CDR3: TGTGCCATCGCCCCGCTGACTCCCCAGGGGAGTTATGGCTACACCTTC.

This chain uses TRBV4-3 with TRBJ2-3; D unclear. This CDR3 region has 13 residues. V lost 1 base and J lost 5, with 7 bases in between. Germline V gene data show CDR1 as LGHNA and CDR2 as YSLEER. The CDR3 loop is CASSQVYRDTQYF. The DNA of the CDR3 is TGCGCCAGCAGCCAAGTGTACCGAGATACGCAGTATTTT.

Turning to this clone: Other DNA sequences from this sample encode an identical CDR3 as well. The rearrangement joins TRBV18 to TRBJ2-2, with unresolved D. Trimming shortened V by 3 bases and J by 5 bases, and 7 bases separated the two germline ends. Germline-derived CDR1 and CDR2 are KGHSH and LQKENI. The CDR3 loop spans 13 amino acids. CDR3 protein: CASSPSLTGELFF. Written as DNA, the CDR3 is TGTGCCAGCTCACCGAGCCTTACCGGGGAGCTGTTTTTT.

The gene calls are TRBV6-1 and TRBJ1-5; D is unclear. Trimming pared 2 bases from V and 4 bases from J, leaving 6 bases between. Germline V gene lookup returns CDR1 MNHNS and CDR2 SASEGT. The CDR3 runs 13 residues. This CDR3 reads CASSESENQPQHF. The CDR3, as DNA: TGTGCCAGCAGTGAATCGGAGAATCAGCCCCAGCATTTT.

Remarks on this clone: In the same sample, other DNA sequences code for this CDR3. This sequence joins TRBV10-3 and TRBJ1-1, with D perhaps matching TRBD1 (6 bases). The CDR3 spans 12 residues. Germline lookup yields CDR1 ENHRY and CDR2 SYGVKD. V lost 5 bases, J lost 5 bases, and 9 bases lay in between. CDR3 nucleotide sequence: TGTGCCATCAGTACAGGGATAACTGAAGCTTTCTTT. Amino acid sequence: CAISTGITEAFF.

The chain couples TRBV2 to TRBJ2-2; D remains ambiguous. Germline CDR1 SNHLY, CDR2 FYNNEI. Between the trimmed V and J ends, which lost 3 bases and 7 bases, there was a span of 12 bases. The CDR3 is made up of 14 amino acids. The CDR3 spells CASSEVLVGGELFF. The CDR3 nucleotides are TGTGCCAGCAGTGAGGTGCTGGTGGGCGGGGAGCTGTTTTTT.